This T cell receptor beta chain appears in the sequencing data of a study of T cell responses to AZD1222 COVID-19 vaccine. General study findings and limits: Spike-specific TCR breadth and depth grew following two AZD1222 doses. Donors, mostly white British, included more females; clonal diversity was possibly underestimated. Samples come after the peak T cell response, not at day 14.

Assay used: immunoSEQ multiplex PCR; TCRdb lists only in-frame clones, some missing. In the table there are around 73,000 clones, 75% to 90% of which are singletons. CDR1 and CDR2 (germline): SGHAT, FQNNGV. The CDR3 is 15 residues long. The ends lost 5 bases at V and 3 bases at J; junction bases unmatched: 6. This clone appeared once. The antigen is unknown. Second-dose intervals near 4 or 12 weeks were combined. V usage is TRBV11-2 and J usage is TRBJ1-5; 8 bases are shared with TRBD1. Source: peripheral blood, taken 28 days after the second AZD1222 dose. The receptor's source is an adult who received the AZD1222 COVID-19 vaccine. CDR3 nucleotide sequence: TGTGCCAGCAGCCTGGACAGGGATCTCAATCAGCCCCAGCATTTT. Translation gives CASSLDRDLNQPQHF.